This T cell receptor (beta chain) was recovered during a study of T cell responses to AZD1222 COVID-19 vaccine. Study-wide context: Second-dose recipients at about 4 or about 12 weeks were treated as one pooled group. Study observations and caveats: All repertoire sampling was performed exclusively after the peak T cell response.

This table comes from immunoSEQ multiplex PCR, and its TCRdb copy is limited to in-frame clones, with some not included. There are under 200,000 clones in the sample; approximately 91% occur only once, and over 0.75% lies in the top ten. Concerning this clone itself: What it binds is not known.

The sequencing here drew on peripheral blood, taken on day 0 of AZD1222 vaccination. This clonotype originated in an adult in good health.

Here the CDR3 DNA reads TGTGCCAGTAGTATGTGGGCCCCCTACGAGCAGTACTTC. This encodes CASSMWAPYEQYF. V and J are TRBV19 and TRBJ2-7; D ambiguous. The CDR3 covers 13 residues. Germline CDR1 is LNHDA and CDR2 is SQIVND (reference sequence). The germline V and J ends were trimmed by 3 bases and 2 bases, with 8 bases remaining between them.